Sequencing of this T cell receptor (beta chain) was carried out in a study of CD8 T cells in Susac syndrome. It was with random hexamers that roughly 0.5 to 1 ug RNA was reverse transcribed. TCRdb analysed the immunoSEQ multiplex PCR reads with MiXCR anew, one entry per CDR3 protein. The sample shows approximately 190,000 distinct CDR3 sequences, nearly 97% of them seen only once. V was cut by 5 bases and J by 5 bases, with 22 bases left in between. The CDR3 is 16 amino acids. The germline CDR1 and CDR2 sequences are SGDLS and YYNGEE. J is TRBJ1-1 and V is TRBV9, with D possibly being TRBD1 (5 bases). Sequenced input: CD4+ T cells from PBMCs. This receptor was taken from a human donor with Susac syndrome. The CDR3 protein is CASSPRGHGAGTEAFF. CDR3 coding DNA: TGTGCCAGCAGTCCGCGGGGTCATGGGGCAGGTACTGAAGCTTTCTTT.